The source of this TCR beta chain is a study of T cell responses to AZD1222 COVID-19 vaccine. Study results and caveats: Spike-specific TCR breadth rose after two AZD1222 doses, and depth rose as well.

The CDR3 loop spans 14 amino acids. Germline values: CDR1 PRHDT, CDR2 FYEKMQ (reference sequence). Trimming pared 0 bases from V and 3 bases from J, leaving 9 bases between. With regard to this clone: Its specificity is unknown.

The protocol was immunoSEQ multiplex PCR, while the TCRdb copy is restricted to in-frame clones and leaves out a portion. The sample consists of about 24,000 clones, around 83% of them appearing once. This chain joins TRBV13 and TRBJ2-7, with D uncertain. The TCR sequence derives from an adult who received the AZD1222 COVID-19 vaccine. The specimen comprised peripheral blood, sampled 28 days after the second AZD1222 dose. CDR3 protein: CASSLGPTGYEQYF. The DNA of the CDR3 is TGTGCCAGCAGCTTAGGGCCCACGGGCTACGAGCAGTACTTC.